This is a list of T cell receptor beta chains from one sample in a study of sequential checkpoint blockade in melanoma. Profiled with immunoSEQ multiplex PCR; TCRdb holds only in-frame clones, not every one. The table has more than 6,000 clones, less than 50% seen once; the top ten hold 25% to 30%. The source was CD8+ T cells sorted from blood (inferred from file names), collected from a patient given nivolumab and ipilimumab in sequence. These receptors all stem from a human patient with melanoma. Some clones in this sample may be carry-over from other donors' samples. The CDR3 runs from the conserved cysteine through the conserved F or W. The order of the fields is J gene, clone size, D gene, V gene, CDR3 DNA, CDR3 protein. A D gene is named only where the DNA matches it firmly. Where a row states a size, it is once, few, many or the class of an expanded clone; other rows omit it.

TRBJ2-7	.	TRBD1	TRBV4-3	TGCGCCAGCAGCCAAGAAAGAACAGGCGGACAGGGGACGTACGAGCAGTACTTC	CASSQERTGGQGTYEQYF
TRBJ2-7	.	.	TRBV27	TGTGCCAGCAGTTTAGGTGCCAGGGCGTACGAGCAGTACTTC	CASSLGARAYEQYF
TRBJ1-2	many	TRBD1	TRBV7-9	TGTGCCAGCAGCCGGGGGACAGCTTATGGCTACACCTTC	CASSRGTAYGYTF
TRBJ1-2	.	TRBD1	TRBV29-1	TGCAGCGTTGATGCGGGACAGGGCGTTTTAGGGTATGGCTACACCTTC	CSVDAGQGVLGYGYTF
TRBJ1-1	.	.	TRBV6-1	TGTGCCAGCAGGAAACGGGGGGTTGTCACTGAAGCTTTCTTT	CASRKRGVVTEAFF
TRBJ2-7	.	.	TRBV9	TGTGCCAGCAGCGTCCACGCCGACGGAGACTACGAGCAGTACTTC	CASSVHADGDYEQYF
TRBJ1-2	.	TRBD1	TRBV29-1	TGCAGCGTTGTGGGAGCGTCAGGACAGGGGAATGGCTACACCTTC	CSVVGASGQGNGYTF
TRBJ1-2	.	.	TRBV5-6	TGTGCCAGCAGCTTAGAGGCGGGGGCGCCGGGAGGCTACACCTTC	CASSLEAGAPGGYTF
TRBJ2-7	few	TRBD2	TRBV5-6	TGTGCCAGCAGCTTGGCGCTAGCGGGGGCTCTCGAGCAGTACTTC	CASSLALAGALEQYF
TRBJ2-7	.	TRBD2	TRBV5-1	TGCGCCAGCAGCTTGGTTAGCGGGGGGAGCCGGGAGCAGTACTTC	CASSLVSGGSREQYF
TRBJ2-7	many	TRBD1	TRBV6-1	TGTGCCAGCAGTGAAGCAAAGGGAGGGACAGGGCTCTACGAGCAGTACTTC	CASSEAKGGTGLYEQYF